One sample yielded the 12 T cell receptor beta chains listed below, sequenced in a study of OX40 agonist ivuxolimab in advanced cancers. Method: immunoSEQ multiplex PCR; TCRdb's copy keeps in-frame clones and lacks some. The table lists over 55,000 clones, 84% of them singletons. This specimen consisted of CD4+ or CD8+ T cells sorted from blood, obtained in a trial of the OX40 agonist ivuxolimab. These receptors all stem from an adult with an advanced solid tumor such as melanoma, head and neck, liver or kidney cancer.

The gene calls are TRBV5-5 and TRBJ2-7, with D possibly TRBD1 on 6 matching bases. With 1 base removed from V and 5 bases from J, the gap between germline ends came to 13 bases. The V gene's germline CDR1 is SGHKS and CDR2 YYEKEE (reference sequence). The CDR3 consists of 14 residues. The CDR3 sequence is CASSLTTGLHEQYF. Here the CDR3 DNA reads TGTGCCAGCAGCTTGACAACAGGGTTACACGAGCAGTACTTC.

This clone was seen once. This chain joins TRBV30 and TRBJ2-3; D call uncertain. Trimming took 0 bases from V and 2 from J, leaving 12 bases between them. CDR1 and CDR2 from the germline V gene are GTSNPN and SVGIG (reference sequence). The CDR3 length is 15 residues. The CDR3 DNA sequence: TGTGCCTGGAGTGTACGGGTCTCTTACACAGATACGCAGTATTTT. Residues: CAWSVRVSYTDTQYF.

The V gene is TRBV5-1, the J gene TRBJ2-7; 9 positions match TRBD1. Germline V gene lookup returns CDR1 SGHRS and CDR2 YFSETQ. This CDR3 is 16 amino acids long. V was clipped by 4 bases and J by 1 base; unmatched bases: 9. CDR3 DNA: TGCGCCAGCAGCGACCCAAAACAGGGGGCGTCCTACGAGCAGTACTTC. It specifies CASSDPKQGASYEQYF.

This chain links TRBV29-1 with TRBJ2-1; 7 bases match TRBD1. This CDR3 spans 13 amino acids. Per germline, CDR1 SQVTM and CDR2 ANQGSEA. V trimming: 6 bases; J trimming: 8 bases; junction bases outside the gene matches: 10. CDR3 nucleotides: TGCAGCGTCCGCCGGGACAGTCATGATGAGCAGTTCTTC. This encodes CSVRRDSHDEQFF.

The gene calls are TRBV19 and TRBJ2-5; 8 bases are a match to TRBD2. This CDR3 spans 16 amino acids. V lost 0 bases and J lost 2; bases outside the gene matches: 5. In germline, CDR1 is LNHDA, CDR2 SQIVND (reference sequence). The CDR3 DNA sequence: TGTGCCAGTAGTATAGATCCTACGGGGGGGCAAGAGACCCAGTACTTC. Translation gives CASSIDPTGGQETQYF.

The chain links TRBV27 to TRBJ1-6; the D is unclear. Germline V gene lookup returns CDR1 MNHEY and CDR2 SMNVEV (reference sequence). The CDR3 runs to 16 residues. The ends were cut back, 2 bases at V and 10 bases at J, with 18 bases in the middle. In DNA, the CDR3 is TGTGCCAGCAGTTTACACCCAGAGCGGGCCCACTCACCCCTCCACTTT. It specifies CASSLHPERAHSPLHF.

The chain recombines TRBV18 with TRBJ2-3; D unresolved. Germline V gene data show CDR1 as KGHSH and CDR2 as LQKENI. CDR3 length: 13 residues. Trimming left V 3 bases short and J 4 bases short, with 8 bases between. CDR3 sequence: CASSPGSSDTQYF. DNA of the CDR3: TGTGCCAGCTCACCCGGGTCCTCAGATACGCAGTATTTT.

The V and J genes are TRBV6-6 and TRBJ1-5; tentatively, D is TRBD1 (5 bases). The V gene's germline CDR1 is MNHNY and CDR2 SVGAGI (reference sequence). The CDR3 extends over 15 amino acids. Trimming removed 10 bases at V and 0 bases at J, with 16 bases between. CDR3 DNA: TGTGCCATACGAGCTCAGGGAATTAGCAATCAGCCCCAGCATTTT. This gives the protein CAIRAQGISNQPQHF.

The V call is TRBV4-2, the J call TRBJ1-5, with D maybe TRBD1 (6 bases). The ends were cut back, 1 base at V and 6 bases at J, with 19 bases in the middle. The CDR3 sequence is 17 residues long. Looked up from germline, CDR1 is LGHNA and CDR2 is YNFKEQ. CDR3: CASSQGALTGSGQPQHF. CDR3 bases: TGTGCCAGCAGCCAAGGTGCCCTTACAGGGTCGGGTCAGCCCCAGCATTTT.

This chain connects TRBV6-5 to TRBJ2-7; 16 bases map to TRBD2. V shed 6 bases, J shed 7 bases, and the junction held 3 bases outside the gene matches. The germline V gene has CDR1 MNHEY and CDR2 SVGAGI. CDR3 size: 14 residues. The CDR3 reads CASSSGLAGGEQYF. The CDR3 coding sequence is TGTGCCAGCAGCTCGGGACTAGCGGGAGGGGAGCAGTACTTC.

The CDR3: CASNTRDYEQYF. The CDR3, as DNA: TGTGCCAGCAACACCCGGGACTACGAGCAGTACTTC. The V and J genes are TRBV28 and TRBJ2-7, with D possibly TRBD2 on 5 matching bases. V shed 7 bases and J shed 3 bases, with 10 bases lying between them. CDR3 length: 12 amino acids. CDR1 and CDR2 (germline): MDHEN, SYDVKM.

This sequence joins TRBV5-4 and TRBJ2-2, with 7 bases lining up with TRBD1. The CDR3 consists of 13 residues. J was trimmed by 10 bases and V by 4 bases; bases with no gene match: 7. From germline, CDR1 is SGHNT and CDR2 YYREEE (reference sequence). The CDR3 nucleotides read TGTGCCAGCAGCAACCCCAGGGGGACGGAGCTGTTTTTT. It is translated as CASSNPRGTELFF.